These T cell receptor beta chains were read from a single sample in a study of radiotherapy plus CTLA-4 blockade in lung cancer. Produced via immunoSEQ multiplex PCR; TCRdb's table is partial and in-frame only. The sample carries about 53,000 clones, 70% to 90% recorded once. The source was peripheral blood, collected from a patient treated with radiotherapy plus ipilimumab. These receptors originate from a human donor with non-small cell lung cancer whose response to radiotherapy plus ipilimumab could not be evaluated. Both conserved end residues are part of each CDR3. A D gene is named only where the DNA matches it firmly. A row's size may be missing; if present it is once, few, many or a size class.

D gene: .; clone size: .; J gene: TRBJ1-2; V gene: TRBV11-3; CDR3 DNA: TGTGCCAGCAGCTTAGTGGCTCGATCCGACGCAGGGGTCTTCCTTTATGGCTACACCTTC; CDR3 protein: CASSLVARSDAGVFLYGYTF
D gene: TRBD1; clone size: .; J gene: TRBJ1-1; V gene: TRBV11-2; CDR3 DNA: TGTGCCAGCAGCTTAGACCACAGGGGGAACACTGAAGCTTTCTTT; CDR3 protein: CASSLDHRGNTEAFF
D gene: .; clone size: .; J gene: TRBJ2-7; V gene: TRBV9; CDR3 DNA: TGTGCCAGCAGCGTAGGACTAGTAGGTTACGAGCAGTACTTC; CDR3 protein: CASSVGLVGYEQYF
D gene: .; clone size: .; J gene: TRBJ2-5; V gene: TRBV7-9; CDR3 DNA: TGTGCCAGCAGCCCCCGGAGTTTAGCGGCAGACCAAGAGACCCAGTACTTC; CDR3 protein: CASSPRSLAADQETQYF
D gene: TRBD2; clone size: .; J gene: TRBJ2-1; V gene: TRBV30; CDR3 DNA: TGTGCCTGGAGTCCGAGACTAGCGGACTACAATGAGCAGTTCTTC; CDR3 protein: CAWSPRLADYNEQFF
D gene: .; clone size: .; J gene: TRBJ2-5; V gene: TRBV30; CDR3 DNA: TGTGCCTGGGTGGTAGACCTAGGAGAGACCCAGTACTTC; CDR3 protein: CAWVVDLGETQYF
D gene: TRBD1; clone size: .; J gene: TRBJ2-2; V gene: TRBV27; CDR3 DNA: TGTGCCAGCAGTCCGCAGCGAGGACAGGGGGCAAGAACCGGGGAGCTGTTTTTT; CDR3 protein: CASSPQRGQGARTGELFF
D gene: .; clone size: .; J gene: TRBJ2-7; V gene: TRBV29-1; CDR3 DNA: TGCAGCGTCGAAAATGCGACCGGGATCTCCTACGAGCAGTACTTC; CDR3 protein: CSVENATGISYEQYF
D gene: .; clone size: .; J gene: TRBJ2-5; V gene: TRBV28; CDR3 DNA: TGTGCCACCGGGAAGCGCCGGGAGACCCAGTACTTC; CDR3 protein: CATGKRRETQYF
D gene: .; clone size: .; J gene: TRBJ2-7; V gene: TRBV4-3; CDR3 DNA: TGCGCCAGCAGCCAAGAACCGCTTGAGGGGAGGGAGCAGTACTTC; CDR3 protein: CASSQEPLEGREQYF
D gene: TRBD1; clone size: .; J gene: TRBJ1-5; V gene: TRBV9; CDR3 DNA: TGTGCCAGCAGCGTTTCGGGGGGACAGGGGCAGCCCCAGCATTTT; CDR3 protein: CASSVSGGQGQPQHF
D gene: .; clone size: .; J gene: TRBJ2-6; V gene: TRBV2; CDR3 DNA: TGTGCCAGCACATACAGGGCTTACTCCTCTGGGGCCAACGTCCTGACTTTC; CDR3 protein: CASTYRAYSSGANVLTF
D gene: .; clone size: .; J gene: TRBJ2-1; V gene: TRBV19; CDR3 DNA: TGTGCCAGTAGTATTCTAGTCAGCTACAATGAGCAGTTCTTC; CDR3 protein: CASSILVSYNEQFF
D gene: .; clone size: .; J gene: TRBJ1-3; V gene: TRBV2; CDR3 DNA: TGTGCCAGCAGTGAAATCGTCGGGCAGGGGCTCCGGAACACCATATATTTT; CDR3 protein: CASSEIVGQGLRNTIYF
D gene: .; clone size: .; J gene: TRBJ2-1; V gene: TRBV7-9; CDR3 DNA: TGTGCCAGCAGCTCCAGATCCTACAATGAGCAGTTCTTC; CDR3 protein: CASSSRSYNEQFF
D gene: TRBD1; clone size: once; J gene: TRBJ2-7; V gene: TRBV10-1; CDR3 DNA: TGCGCCAGCAGTGAGGGGGCTAAGGACAGGGCTTCCTACGAGCAGTACTTC; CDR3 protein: CASSEGAKDRASYEQYF
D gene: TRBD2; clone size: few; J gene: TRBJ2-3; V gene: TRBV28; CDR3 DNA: TGTGCCAGCAGCCTTAGCGGGAGTGTGACAGATACGCAGTATTTT; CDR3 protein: CASSLSGSVTDTQYF
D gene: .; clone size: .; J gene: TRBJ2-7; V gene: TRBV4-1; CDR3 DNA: TGCGCCAGCAGCCAAGAGTATCAGGGTATCATCTACGAGCAGTACTTC; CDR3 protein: CASSQEYQGIIYEQYF
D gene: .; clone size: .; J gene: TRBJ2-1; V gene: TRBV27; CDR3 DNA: TGTGCCAGCAGTTTATACTCGAGCTCCTACAATGAGCAGTTCTTC; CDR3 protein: CASSLYSSSYNEQFF
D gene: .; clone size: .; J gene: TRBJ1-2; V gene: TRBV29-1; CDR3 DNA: TGCAGCGTCGAAGGACCCTCGGGAAACTATGGCTACACCTTC; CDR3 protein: CSVEGPSGNYGYTF
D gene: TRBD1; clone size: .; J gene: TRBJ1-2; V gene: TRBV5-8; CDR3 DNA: TGTGCCAGCAGCCTAATGGGGACAGCCGGCTATGGCTACACCTTC; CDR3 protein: CASSLMGTAGYGYTF
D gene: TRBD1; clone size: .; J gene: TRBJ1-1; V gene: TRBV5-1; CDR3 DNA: TGCGCCAGCAGCTTGGAGGGACAGGGGTACACTGAAGCTTTCTTT; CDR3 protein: CASSLEGQGYTEAFF
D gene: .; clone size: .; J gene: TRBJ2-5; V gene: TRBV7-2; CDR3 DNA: TGTGCCAGCAGCTCGCCAGACCGGGACTACCAAGAGACCCAGTACTTC; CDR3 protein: CASSSPDRDYQETQYF
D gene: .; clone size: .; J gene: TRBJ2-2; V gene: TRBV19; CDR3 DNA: TGTGCCAGTAGGAAACCTACTAGAGCGTCCGGGGAGCTGTTTTTT; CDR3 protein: CASRKPTRASGELFF
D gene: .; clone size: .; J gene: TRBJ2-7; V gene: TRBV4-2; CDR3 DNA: TGTGCCAGCAGCCAAGGGGAGGAGGATGGAGAAAAGCAGTACTTC; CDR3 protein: CASSQGEEDGEKQYF
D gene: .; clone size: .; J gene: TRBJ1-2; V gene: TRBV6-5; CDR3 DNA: TGTGCCAGTGCCGGGACAAAACGCTATGGCTACACCTTC; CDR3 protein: CASAGTKRYGYTF
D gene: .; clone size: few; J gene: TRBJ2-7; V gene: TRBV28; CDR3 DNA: TGTGCCAGCAGTTTGATGAGCGGCTACGAGCAGTACTTC; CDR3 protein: CASSLMSGYEQYF
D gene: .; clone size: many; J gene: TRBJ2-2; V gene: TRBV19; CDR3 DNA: TGTGCCAGCCAGCGACAGAAAGCCGGGGAGCTGTTTTTT; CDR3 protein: CASQRQKAGELFF
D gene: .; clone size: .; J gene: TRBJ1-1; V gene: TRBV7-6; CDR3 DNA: TGTGCCAGCAGCTCCGGACATTCGAACACTGAAGCTTTCTTT; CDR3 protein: CASSSGHSNTEAFF
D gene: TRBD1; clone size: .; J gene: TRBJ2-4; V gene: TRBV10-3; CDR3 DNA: TGTGCCATCAGTGACCCCGCCCGGGCAGGGGGAGTCAAAAACATTCAGTACTTC; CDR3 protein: CAISDPARAGGVKNIQYF
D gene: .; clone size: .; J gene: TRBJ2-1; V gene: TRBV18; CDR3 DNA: TGTGCCAGCTCATCTAAGGGGGATGAGCAGTTCTTC; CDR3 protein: CASSSKGDEQFF
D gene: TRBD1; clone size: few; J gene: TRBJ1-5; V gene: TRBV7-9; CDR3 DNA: TGTGCCAGCAGCTCCGGGACAGATAGCAATCAGCCCCAGCATTTT; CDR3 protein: CASSSGTDSNQPQHF
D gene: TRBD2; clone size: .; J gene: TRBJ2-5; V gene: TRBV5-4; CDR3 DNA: TGTGCCAGCAGCTTGGCCCCGACTAGCGGGATGGGAGAGACCCAGTACTTC; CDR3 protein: CASSLAPTSGMGETQYF
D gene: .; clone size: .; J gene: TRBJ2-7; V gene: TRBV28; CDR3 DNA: TGTGCCAGCAGTTTAATGGGCTCCCGCTCCTACGAGCAGTACTTC; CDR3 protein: CASSLMGSRSYEQYF
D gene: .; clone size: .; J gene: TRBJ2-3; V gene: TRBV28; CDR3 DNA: TGTGCCAGCAGTTTAGTCGCTAACACAGATACGCAGTATTTT; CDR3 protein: CASSLVANTDTQYF
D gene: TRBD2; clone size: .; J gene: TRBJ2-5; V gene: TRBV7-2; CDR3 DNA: TGTGCCAGCAGCTTAAGCCTAGCGGACACACAAGAGACCCAGTACTTC; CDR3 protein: CASSLSLADTQETQYF
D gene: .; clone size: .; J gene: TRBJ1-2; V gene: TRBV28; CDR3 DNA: TGTGCCAGCAGTTTATGGATTGGGGGAGGAAGCTATGGCTACACCTTC; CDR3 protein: CASSLWIGGGSYGYTF
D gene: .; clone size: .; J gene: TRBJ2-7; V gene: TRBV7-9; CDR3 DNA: TGTGCCAGCAGCTTAGCTCAATCCGGAGGACAGCCGCACTTC; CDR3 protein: CASSLAQSGGQPHF
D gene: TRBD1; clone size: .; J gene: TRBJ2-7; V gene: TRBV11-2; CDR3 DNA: TGTGCCAGCAGCTTAGCGGGACAGGTTTACGAGCAGTACTTC; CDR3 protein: CASSLAGQVYEQYF
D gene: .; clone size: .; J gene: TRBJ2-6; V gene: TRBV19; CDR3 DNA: TGTGCCAGTAGGACCACGGGGGATCCTGGGGCCAACGTCCTGACTTTC; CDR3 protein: CASRTTGDPGANVLTF
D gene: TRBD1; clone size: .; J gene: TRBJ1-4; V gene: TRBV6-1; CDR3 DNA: TGTGCCAGCGGAGAGGGAGACAGGGGGGGAAAACTGTTTTTT; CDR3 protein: CASGEGDRGGKLFF
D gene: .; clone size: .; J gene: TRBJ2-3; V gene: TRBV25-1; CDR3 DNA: TGTGCCAGCAGTGAATATCGGACTTCTAGCACAGATACGCAGTATTTT; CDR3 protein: CASSEYRTSSTDTQYF
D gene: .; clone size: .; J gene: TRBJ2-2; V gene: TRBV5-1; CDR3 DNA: TGCGCCAGCCATTTAGCCGCGAACACCGGGGAGCTGTTTTTT; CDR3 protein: CASHLAANTGELFF
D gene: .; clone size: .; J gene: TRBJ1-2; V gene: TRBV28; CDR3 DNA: TGTGCCAGCAGCCAGGGGACATCCCGGAGCTATGGCTACACCTTC; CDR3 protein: CASSQGTSRSYGYTF
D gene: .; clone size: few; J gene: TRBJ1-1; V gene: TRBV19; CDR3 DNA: TGTGCCAGTAGTAAACGGGAAAGTAACACTGAAGCTTTCTTT; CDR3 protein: CASSKRESNTEAFF